This TCR beta chain was identified during a study of cytomegalovirus exposure and HLA in healthy donors. The study ran its PCR with 60 Vbeta and 13 Jbeta primers. Assay: immunoSEQ multiplex PCR; the TCRdb copy retains only in-frame clones and omits some. The data show under 150,000 clones, over 70% seen once. This CDR3 has 15 residues. V lost 0 bases and J lost 3, with 11 bases in between. CDR1 and CDR2 from the germline V gene are MNHNY and SVGAGI (reference sequence). The sequenced sample was PBMCs. This sequence was found in a woman aged 40 to 50 in good health and CMV-seropositive. The chain couples TRBV6-6 to TRBJ1-2; D ambiguous. The CDR3 region has the DNA TGTGCCAGCAGTTACTCGAGGCCAGCTTACTATGGCTACACCTTC. Amino acid sequence: CASSYSRPAYYGYTF.